The clone carrying this T cell receptor (beta chain) was seen only a few times. Its target is not known. CDR3 length equals 15 residues. Germline V gene data show CDR1 as MNHNS and CDR2 as SASEGT. The V end lost 4 bases, the J end lost 7 bases, and 16 bases lay between the germline ends. TCRdb processed the RT-PCR reads anew with MiXCR; each CDR3 protein has one entry. The profile shows some 800,000 distinct CDR3 sequences, over 20% of them singletons. This sample is drawn from a study of response to subunit inactivated influenza vaccine. General study points: Authors proposed each seasonal influenza vaccination draws in few new T cells.

The sequence was obtained from a man in his fifties or sixties who received an inactivated influenza vaccine. The gene calls are TRBV6-1 and TRBJ1-4, with D possibly matching TRBD1 (6 bases). Sequencing used PBMCs from blood, obtained about 5 days after vaccination. Here the CDR3 DNA reads TGTGCCAGCAGTGCCAGCCGGGGGCAAACTGAAAAACTGTTTTTT. It is translated as CASSASRGQTEKLFF.